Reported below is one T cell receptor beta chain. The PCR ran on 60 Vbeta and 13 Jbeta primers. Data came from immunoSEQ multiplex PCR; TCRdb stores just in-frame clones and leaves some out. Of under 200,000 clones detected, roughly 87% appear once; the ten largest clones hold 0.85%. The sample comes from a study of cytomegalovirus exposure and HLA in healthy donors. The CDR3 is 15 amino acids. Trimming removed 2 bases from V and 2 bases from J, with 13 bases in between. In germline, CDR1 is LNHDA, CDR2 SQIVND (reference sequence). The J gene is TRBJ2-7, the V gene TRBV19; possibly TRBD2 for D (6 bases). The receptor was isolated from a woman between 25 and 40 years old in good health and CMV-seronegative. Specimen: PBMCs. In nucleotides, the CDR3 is TGTGCCAGTAGTATATCGGCGGCGGGAACCTACGAGCAGTACTTC. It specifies CASSISAAGTYEQYF.